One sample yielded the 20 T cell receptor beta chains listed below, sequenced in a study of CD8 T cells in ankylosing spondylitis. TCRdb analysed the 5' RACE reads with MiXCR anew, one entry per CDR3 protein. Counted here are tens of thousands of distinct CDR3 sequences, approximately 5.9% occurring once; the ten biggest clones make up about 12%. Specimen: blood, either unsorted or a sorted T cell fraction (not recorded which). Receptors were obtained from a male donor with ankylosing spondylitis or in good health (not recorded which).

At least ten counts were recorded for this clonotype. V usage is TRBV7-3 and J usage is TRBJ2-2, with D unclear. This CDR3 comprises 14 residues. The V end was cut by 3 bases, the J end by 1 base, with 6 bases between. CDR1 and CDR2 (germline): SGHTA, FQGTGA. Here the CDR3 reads CASSFGENTGELFF. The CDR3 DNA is TGTGCCAGCAGCTTCGGAGAGAACACCGGGGAGCTGTTTTTT.

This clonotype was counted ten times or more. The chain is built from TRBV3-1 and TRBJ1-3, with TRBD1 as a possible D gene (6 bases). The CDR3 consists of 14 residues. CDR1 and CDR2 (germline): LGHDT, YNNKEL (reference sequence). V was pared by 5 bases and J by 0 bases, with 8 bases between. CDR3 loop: CASSDRFSGNTIYF. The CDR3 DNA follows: TGTGCCAGCAGCGACAGGTTCTCTGGAAACACCATATATTTT.

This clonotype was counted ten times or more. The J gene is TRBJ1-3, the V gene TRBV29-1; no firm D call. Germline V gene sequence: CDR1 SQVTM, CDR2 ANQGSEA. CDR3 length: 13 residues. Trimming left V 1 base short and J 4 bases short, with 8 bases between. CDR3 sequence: CSVEGEAGNTIYF. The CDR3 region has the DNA TGCAGCGTTGAAGGGGAGGCCGGAAACACCATATATTTT.

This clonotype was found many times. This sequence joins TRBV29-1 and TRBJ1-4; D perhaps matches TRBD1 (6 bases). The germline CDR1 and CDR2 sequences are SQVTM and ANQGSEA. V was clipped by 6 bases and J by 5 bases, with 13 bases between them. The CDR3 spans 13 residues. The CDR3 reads CSVAPGQNEKLFF. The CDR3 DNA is TGCAGCGTCGCACCGGGACAAAATGAAAAACTGTTTTTT.

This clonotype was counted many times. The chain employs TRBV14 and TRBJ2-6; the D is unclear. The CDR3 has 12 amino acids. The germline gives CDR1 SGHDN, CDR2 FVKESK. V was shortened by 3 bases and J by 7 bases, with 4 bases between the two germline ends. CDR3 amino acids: CASSHLANVLTF. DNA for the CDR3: TGTGCCAGCAGCCACCTCGCCAACGTCCTGACTTTC.

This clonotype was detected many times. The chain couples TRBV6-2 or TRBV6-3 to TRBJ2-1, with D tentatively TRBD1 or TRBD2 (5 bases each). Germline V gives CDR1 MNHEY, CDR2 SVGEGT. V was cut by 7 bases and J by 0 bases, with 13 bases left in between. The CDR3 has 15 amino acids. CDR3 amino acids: CASIRGTLSYNEQFF. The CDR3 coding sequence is TGTGCCAGCATCAGAGGGACCCTCTCCTACAATGAGCAGTTCTTC.

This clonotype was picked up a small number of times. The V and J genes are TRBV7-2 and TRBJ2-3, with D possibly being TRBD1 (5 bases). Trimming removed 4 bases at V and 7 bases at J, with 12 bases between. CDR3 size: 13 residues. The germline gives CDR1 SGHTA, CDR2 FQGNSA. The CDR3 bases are TGTGCCAGCAGCTCAGGGCCGTTAAATACGCAGTATTTT. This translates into CASSSGPLNTQYF. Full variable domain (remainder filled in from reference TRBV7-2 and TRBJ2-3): GAGVSQSPSNKVTEKGKDVELRCDPISGHTALYWYRQSLGQGLEFLIYFQGNSAPDKSGLPSDRFSAERTGGSVSTLTIQRTQQEDSAVYLCASSSGPLNTQYFGPGTRLTVL.

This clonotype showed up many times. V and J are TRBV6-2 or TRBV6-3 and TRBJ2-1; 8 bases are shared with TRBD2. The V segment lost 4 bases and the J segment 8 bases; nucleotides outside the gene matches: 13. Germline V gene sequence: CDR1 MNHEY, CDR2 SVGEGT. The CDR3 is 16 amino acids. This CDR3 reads CASSFLPAGAGDEQFF. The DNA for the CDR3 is TGTGCCAGCAGTTTTCTCCCAGCGGGGGCCGGGGATGAGCAGTTCTTC.

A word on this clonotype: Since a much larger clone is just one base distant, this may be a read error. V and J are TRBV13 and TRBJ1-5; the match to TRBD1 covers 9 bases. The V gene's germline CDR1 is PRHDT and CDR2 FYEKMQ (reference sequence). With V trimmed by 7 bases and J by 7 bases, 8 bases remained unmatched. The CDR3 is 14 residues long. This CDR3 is CASTRQGEEQPQHF. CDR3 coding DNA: TGTGCCAGCACCAGACAGGGGGAGGAGCAGCCCCAGCATTTT.

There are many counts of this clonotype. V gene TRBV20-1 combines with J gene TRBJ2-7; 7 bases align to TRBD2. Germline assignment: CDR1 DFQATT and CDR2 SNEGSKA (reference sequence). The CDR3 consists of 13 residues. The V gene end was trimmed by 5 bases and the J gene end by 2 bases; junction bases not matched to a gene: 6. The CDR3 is CSAPASGAYEQYF. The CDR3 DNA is TGCAGTGCTCCGGCTAGCGGTGCCTACGAGCAGTACTTC.

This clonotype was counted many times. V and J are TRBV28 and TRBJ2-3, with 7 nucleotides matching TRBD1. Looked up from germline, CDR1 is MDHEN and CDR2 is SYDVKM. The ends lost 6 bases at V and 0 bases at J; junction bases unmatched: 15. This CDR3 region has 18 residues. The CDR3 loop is CASSGVRGQALSTDTQYF. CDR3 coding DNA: TGTGCCAGCAGCGGAGTGAGGGGGCAGGCGTTAAGCACAGATACGCAGTATTTT. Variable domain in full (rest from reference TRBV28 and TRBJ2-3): DVKVTQSSRYLVKRTGEKVFLECVQDMDHENMFWYRQDPGLGLRLIYFSYDVKMKEKGDIPEGYSVSREKKERFSLILESASTNQTSMYLCASSGVRGQALSTDTQYFGPGTRLTVL.

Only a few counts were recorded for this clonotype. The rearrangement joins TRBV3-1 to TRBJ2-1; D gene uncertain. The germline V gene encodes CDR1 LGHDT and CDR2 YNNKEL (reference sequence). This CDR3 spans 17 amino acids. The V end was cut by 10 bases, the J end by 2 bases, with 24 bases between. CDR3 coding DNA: TGTGCCACCTGCCAAGATTTACCTCAAACTACCTACAATGAGCAGTTCTTC. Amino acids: CATCQDLPQTTYNEQFF.

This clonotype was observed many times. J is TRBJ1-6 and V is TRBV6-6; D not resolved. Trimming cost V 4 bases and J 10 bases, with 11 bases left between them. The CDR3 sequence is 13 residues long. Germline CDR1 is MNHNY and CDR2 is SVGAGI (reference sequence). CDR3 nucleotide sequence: TGTGCCAGCAGTTTAGGCCTCGACTCACCCCTCCACTTT. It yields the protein CASSLGLDSPLHF.

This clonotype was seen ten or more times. The CDR3 region is CASSYRGRGYTF. The CDR3 nucleotides read TGTGCCAGCAGTTACAGGGGACGGGGCTACACCTTC. This chain uses TRBV27 with TRBJ1-2, with TRBD1 matching over 7 bases. Per germline, CDR1 MNHEY and CDR2 SMNVEV (reference sequence). Losses at the gene ends were 4 bases for V and 8 bases for J; bases not matched to a gene: 4. The CDR3 consists of 12 residues.

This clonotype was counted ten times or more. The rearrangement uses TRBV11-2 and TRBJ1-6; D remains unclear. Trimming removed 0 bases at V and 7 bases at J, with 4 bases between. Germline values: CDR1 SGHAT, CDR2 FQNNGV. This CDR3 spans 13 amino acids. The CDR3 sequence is CASSLEQNSPLHF. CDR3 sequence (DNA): TGTGCCAGCAGCTTAGAACAGAATTCACCCCTCCACTTT. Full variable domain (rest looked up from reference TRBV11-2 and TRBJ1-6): EAGVAQSPRYKIIEKRQSVAFWCNPISGHATLYWYQQILGQGPKLLIQFQNNGVVDDSQLPKDRFSAERLKGVDSTLKIQPAKLEDSAVYLCASSLEQNSPLHFGNGTRLTVT.

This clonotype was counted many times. CDR3 region: CASSEGRGANVLTF. The CDR3 coding sequence is TGTGCCAGCAGTGAAGGACGAGGGGCCAACGTCCTGACTTTC. The chain joins TRBV2 to TRBJ2-6; D gene unclear. V was trimmed by 1 base and J by 4 bases, leaving 5 bases between them. CDR3 size: 14 residues. Germline CDR1 reads SNHLY; CDR2 reads FYNNEI.

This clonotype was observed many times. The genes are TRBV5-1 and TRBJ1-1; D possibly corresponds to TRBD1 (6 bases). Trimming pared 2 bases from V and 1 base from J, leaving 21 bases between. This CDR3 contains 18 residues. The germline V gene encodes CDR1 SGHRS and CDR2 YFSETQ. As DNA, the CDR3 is TGCGCCAGCAGCTTTCTAAGGGGGAGAGATTTGACGAACACTGAAGCTTTCTTT. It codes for CASSFLRGRDLTNTEAFF.

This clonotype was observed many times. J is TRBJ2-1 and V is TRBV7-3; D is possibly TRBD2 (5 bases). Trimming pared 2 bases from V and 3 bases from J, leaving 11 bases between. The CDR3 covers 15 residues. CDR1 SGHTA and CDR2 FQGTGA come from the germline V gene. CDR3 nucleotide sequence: TGTGCCAGCAGCTTATTTCCACTAGACTACAATGAGCAGTTCTTC. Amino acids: CASSLFPLDYNEQFF.

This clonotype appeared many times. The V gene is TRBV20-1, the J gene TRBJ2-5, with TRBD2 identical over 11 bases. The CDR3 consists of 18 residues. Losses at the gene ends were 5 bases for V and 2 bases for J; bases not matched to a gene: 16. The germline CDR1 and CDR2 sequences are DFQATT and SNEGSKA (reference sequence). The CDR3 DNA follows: TGCAGTGCTGCCGGATCTAGCGGGAGGCCTGCCGGGCAAGAGACCCAGTACTTC. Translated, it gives CSAAGSSGRPAGQETQYF.

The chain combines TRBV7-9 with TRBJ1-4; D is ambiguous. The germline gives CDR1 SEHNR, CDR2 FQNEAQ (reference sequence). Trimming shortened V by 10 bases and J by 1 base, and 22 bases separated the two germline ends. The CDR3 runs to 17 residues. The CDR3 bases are TGTGCCATGAGCTCTGGGCAGAGTTCAAAAACTAATGAAAAACTGTTTTTT. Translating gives CAMSSGQSSKTNEKLFF.